The 23 T cell receptor beta chains below were found in one sample sequenced in a study of cytomegalovirus exposure and HLA in healthy donors. PCR primers comprised 60 Vbeta and 13 Jbeta primers. Clones were sequenced by immunoSEQ multiplex PCR, and TCRdb holds only the in-frame ones, with some missing. The sample records under 150,000 clones, approximately 81% being singletons. Sequencing used PBMCs. These receptors all stem from a man aged 18 to 29 in good health and CMV-seronegative.

This clone was counted between two and nine times. The rearrangement links TRBV28 to TRBJ1-1; D might be TRBD1 (5 bases). This CDR3 is 15 amino acids long. Trimming cost V 5 bases and J 5 bases, with 18 bases left between them. CDR1 and CDR2 from the germline V gene are MDHEN and SYDVKM. In nucleotides, the CDR3 is TGTGCCAGCAGTCCCGACAGTTTAAAAAGGACTGAAGCTTTCTTT. This gives the protein CASSPDSLKRTEAFF.

V usage is TRBV6-5 and J usage is TRBJ2-1; perhaps TRBD2 as D (5 bases). V dropped 5 bases and J dropped 4 bases, with 15 bases sitting between them. CDR1 MNHEY and CDR2 SVGAGI come from the germline V gene. The CDR3 consists of 15 residues. In nucleotides, the CDR3 is TGTGCCAGCAGTCCCTATAGCGTAGGATACAATGAGCAGTTCTTC. This encodes CASSPYSVGYNEQFF.

The chain uses TRBV4-1 and TRBJ2-3, with 7 bases matching TRBD2. CDR1 and CDR2 (germline): MGHRA, YSYEKL. V lost 4 bases to trimming and J lost 1 base; unmatched junction nucleotides: 8. The CDR3 has 16 amino acids. CDR3 loop: CASSPVRLAGTDTQYF. As DNA, the CDR3 is TGCGCCAGCAGCCCTGTCAGGCTAGCGGGCACAGATACGCAGTATTTT.

The chain carries TRBV25-1 and TRBJ1-4; weak D call: TRBD1 (5 bases). This CDR3 spans 17 amino acids. Trimming removed 4 bases at V and 7 bases at J, with 22 bases between. The V gene's germline CDR1 is MGHDK and CDR2 SYGVNS. As DNA, the CDR3 is TGTGCCAGCAGTGGGAGGGGACGGCCGGGCTTAGGTGAAAAACTGTTTTTT. As protein: CASSGRGRPGLGEKLFF.

J is TRBJ1-4 and V is TRBV21-1; TRBD1, the table's D call, was not compared with the DNA. TRBV21-1 is described as a pseudogene. CDR3 length: 17 residues. CDR3 DNA sequence: TGTGCCAGCAGCAACGGACAGGGGGCGACCCGAAATGAAAAACTGTTTTTT. This codes for CASSNGQGATRNEKLFF.

V usage is TRBV5-1 and J usage is TRBJ1-2, with TRBD1 matching 9 bases. Germline CDR1 SGHRS, CDR2 YFSETQ. This CDR3 contains 13 residues. The J segment lost 5 bases and the V segment lost 4 bases, leaving 3 bases of the junction unmatched. In DNA form, the CDR3 reads TGCGCCAGCAGCCCCGACAGGGGGTATGGCTACACCTTC. This encodes CASSPDRGYGYTF.

V and J are TRBV6-6 and TRBJ2-7; D is undetermined. This CDR3 is 14 amino acids long. Between the trimmed V and J ends, which lost 2 bases and 4 bases, there was a span of 12 bases. Germline-derived CDR1 and CDR2 are MNHNY and SVGAGI (reference sequence). The CDR3 spells CASSYRVASYEQYF. CDR3 coding DNA: TGTGCCAGCAGTTACCGGGTTGCTTCATACGAGCAGTACTTC.

The chain joins TRBV7-2 to TRBJ2-1; 8 bases align to TRBD2. This CDR3 is 16 amino acids long. CDR1 and CDR2 from the germline V gene are SGHTA and FQGNSA. Trimming cost V 3 bases and J 3 bases; bases outside gene matches: 7. The CDR3 DNA reads as TGTGCCAGCAGCTTCCAGCGGGAGCGGTTCTACAATGAGCAGTTCTTC. Amino acid sequence: CASSFQRERFYNEQFF.

This clone came up a few times. The chain couples TRBV5-5 to TRBJ2-3, with TRBD2 identical over 13 bases. The V segment lost 6 bases and the J segment 0 bases; nucleotides outside the gene matches: 13. The CDR3 covers 19 residues. Germline CDR1 reads SGHKS; CDR2 reads YYEKEE (reference sequence). CDR3 nucleotides: TGTGCCAGCAAAGCCGGACTAGCGGGAGTATTATCTAGCACAGATACGCAGTATTTT. The encoded protein is CASKAGLAGVLSSTDTQYF.

V gene TRBV6-6 combines with J gene TRBJ1-4; D remains ambiguous. Per the germline V gene, CDR1 is MNHNY and CDR2 is SVGAGI (reference sequence). Trimming took off 7 bases at V and 4 bases at J, with 4 bases between the two ends. CDR3 length equals 11 residues. The CDR3 sequence is CASTFNEKLFF. The CDR3 nucleotides read TGTGCCAGCACATTTAATGAAAAACTGTTTTTT.

The V and J genes are TRBV2 and TRBJ1-1; 8 positions agree with TRBD1. V trimming: 7 bases; J trimming: 5 bases; junction bases outside the gene matches: 9. Germline V gives CDR1 SNHLY, CDR2 FYNNEI. The CDR3 contains 14 residues. In nucleotides, the CDR3 is TGTGCCAGCACCCGGACAGGGCGCATGACTGAAGCTTTCTTT. This gives the protein CASTRTGRMTEAFF.

The chain uses TRBV11-2 and TRBJ2-7, with D maybe TRBD2 (5 bases). Germline values: CDR1 SGHAT, CDR2 FQNNGV. The CDR3 extends over 17 amino acids. Trimming left V 2 bases short and J 4 bases short, with 21 bases between. Here the CDR3 reads CASSLRVQAAPNYEQYF. The CDR3 DNA sequence: TGTGCCAGCAGCTTACGGGTCCAAGCGGCACCCAATTACGAGCAGTACTTC.

The DNA of the CDR3 is TGTGCCAGCAGCGGGACAGGGACCCTGGGGGGAAACACCATATATTTT. Protein: CASSGTGTLGGNTIYF. This chain uses TRBV2 with TRBJ1-3; TRBD1 aligns across 9 bases. J gave up 4 bases and V 6 bases, and 10 bases lay outside the gene matches. This CDR3 comprises 16 residues. The germline CDR1 and CDR2 sequences are SNHLY and FYNNEI.

This clone was counted once. The chain uses TRBV2 and TRBJ2-1; TRBD2 agrees at 10 bases. V lost 10 bases, J lost 7 bases, and 10 bases stayed unmatched. The CDR3 is 14 amino acids. Germline CDR1 is SNHLY and CDR2 is FYNNEI. CDR3 protein: CATTVDSGRNEQFF. In nucleotides, the CDR3 is TGTGCCACCACCGTCGATAGCGGGAGGAATGAGCAGTTCTTC.

As DNA, the CDR3 is TGTGCCATCACGACTAGCTTCTACAATGAGCAGTTCTTC. This gives the protein CAITTSFYNEQFF. The chain recombines TRBV28 with TRBJ2-1; 7 bases are shared with TRBD2. Trimming took 10 bases from V and 3 from J; bases not matched to a gene: 6. This CDR3 has 13 residues. Looked up from germline, CDR1 is MDHEN and CDR2 is SYDVKM.

This clone appeared a few times. The rearrangement links TRBV9 to TRBJ2-7; the match to TRBD1 covers 8 bases. Germline V gene data show CDR1 as SGDLS and CDR2 as YYNGEE. Trimming cost V 3 bases and J 3 bases; bases outside gene matches: 14. The CDR3 totals 17 residues. The CDR3 DNA sequence: TGTGCCAGCAGCGACTACCGGACAGGGCATTTAATCTACGAGCAGTACGTC. This sequence encodes CASSDYRTGHLIYEQYV.

The CDR3 reads CAWTPGGWNTEAFF. DNA for the CDR3: TGTGCCTGGACCCCAGGGGGCTGGAACACTGAAGCTTTCTTT. The V and J genes are TRBV30 and TRBJ1-1; 8 bases agree with TRBD1. In germline, CDR1 is GTSNPN, CDR2 SVGIG (reference sequence). Trimming took 4 bases from V and 1 from J; bases not matched to a gene: 5. The CDR3 totals 14 residues.

The chain carries TRBV9 and TRBJ1-1; 7 positions match TRBD1. Losses at the gene ends were 4 bases for V and 6 bases for J; bases not matched to a gene: 6. CDR1 and CDR2 (germline): SGDLS, YYNGEE. This CDR3 spans 13 amino acids. CDR3: CASSPTGASEAFF. CDR3 bases: TGTGCCAGCAGCCCAACAGGGGCCTCTGAAGCTTTCTTT.

V and J are TRBV19 and TRBJ1-2; the D is unclear. The germline V gene has CDR1 LNHDA and CDR2 SQIVND (reference sequence). The CDR3 consists of 13 residues. Trimming cost V 6 bases and J 2 bases, with 10 bases left between them. The CDR3: CASRSTLNYGYTF. The DNA of the CDR3 is TGTGCCAGTAGAAGCACGCTGAACTATGGCTACACCTTC.

The V call is TRBV25-1, the J call TRBJ2-7; 8 bases agree with TRBD1. V trimming: 3 bases; J trimming: 0 bases; junction bases outside the gene matches: 1. The CDR3 has 14 residues. Germline V gives CDR1 MGHDK, CDR2 SYGVNS. The CDR3 is CASSEGQASYEQYF. CDR3 in DNA: TGTGCCAGCAGTGAGGGACAGGCCTCCTACGAGCAGTACTTC.

The chain combines TRBV29-1 with TRBJ1-2; D gene ambiguous. V shed 2 bases and J shed 8 bases, with 12 bases lying between them. The CDR3 spans 12 residues. Germline V gene sequence: CDR1 SQVTM, CDR2 ANQGSEA. CDR3 sequence (DNA): TGCAGCGTTGAAACAGATTTGTACGGCTACACCTTC. As protein: CSVETDLYGYTF.

This clone was seen more than once but under ten times. This chain connects TRBV10-2 to TRBJ1-4, with D possibly being TRBD1 (6 bases). Germline V gene lookup returns CDR1 WSHSY and CDR2 SAAADI. The CDR3 loop spans 15 amino acids. V dropped 7 bases and J dropped 3 bases, with 15 bases sitting between them. This CDR3 is CASNNQGLANEKLFF. The CDR3, as DNA: TGCGCCAGCAACAATCAGGGGTTGGCTAATGAAAAACTGTTTTTT.

The rearrangement links TRBV7-9 to TRBJ1-5, with a possible D match to TRBD1 (5 bases). Trimming cost V 1 base and J 5 bases, with 9 bases left between them. The CDR3 is made up of 14 amino acids. The V gene's germline CDR1 is SEHNR and CDR2 FQNEAQ (reference sequence). The CDR3 loop is CASSLGGEDQPQHF. The CDR3 nucleotides are TGTGCCAGCAGCTTAGGGGGGGAGGATCAGCCCCAGCATTTT.